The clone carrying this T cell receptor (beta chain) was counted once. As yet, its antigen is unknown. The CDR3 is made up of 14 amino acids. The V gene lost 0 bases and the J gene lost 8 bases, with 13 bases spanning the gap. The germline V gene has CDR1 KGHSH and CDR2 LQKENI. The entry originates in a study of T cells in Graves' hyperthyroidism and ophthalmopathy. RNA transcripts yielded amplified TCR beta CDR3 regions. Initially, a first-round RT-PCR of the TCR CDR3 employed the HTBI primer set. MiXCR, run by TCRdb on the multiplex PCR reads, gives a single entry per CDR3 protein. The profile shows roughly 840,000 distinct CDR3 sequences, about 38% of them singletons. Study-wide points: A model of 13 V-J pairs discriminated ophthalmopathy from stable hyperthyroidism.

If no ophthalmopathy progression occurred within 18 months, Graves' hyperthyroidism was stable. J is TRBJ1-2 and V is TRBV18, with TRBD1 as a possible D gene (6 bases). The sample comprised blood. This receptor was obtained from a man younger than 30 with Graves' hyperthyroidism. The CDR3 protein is CASSPPSGARGYTF. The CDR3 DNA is TGTGCCAGCTCACCACCTTCAGGGGCCCGGGGCTACACCTTC. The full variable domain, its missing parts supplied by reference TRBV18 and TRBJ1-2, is NAGVMQNPRHLVRRRGQEARLRCSPMKGHSHVYWYRQLPEEGLKFMVYLQKENIIDESGMPKERFSAEFPKEGPSILRIQQVVRGDSAAYFCASSPPSGARGYTFGSGTRLTVV.